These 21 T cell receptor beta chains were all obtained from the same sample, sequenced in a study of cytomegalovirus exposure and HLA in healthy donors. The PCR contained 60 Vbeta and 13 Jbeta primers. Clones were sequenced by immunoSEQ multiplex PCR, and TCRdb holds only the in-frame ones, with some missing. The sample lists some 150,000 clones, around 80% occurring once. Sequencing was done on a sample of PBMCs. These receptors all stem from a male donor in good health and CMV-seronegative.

Here the CDR3 DNA reads TGTGCCAGTCAGGGGGTGGGGGCTGAAGCTTTCTTT. This gives the protein CASQGVGAEAFF. This chain uses TRBV19 with TRBJ1-1; the match to TRBD1 covers 7 bases. J was trimmed by 6 bases and V by 8 bases; bases with no gene match: 6. The germline V gene encodes CDR1 LNHDA and CDR2 SQIVND (reference sequence). This CDR3 spans 12 amino acids. The full variable domain, in which reference TRBV19 and TRBJ1-1 provide the parts outside the CDR3, is DGGITQSPKYLFRKEGQNVTLSCEQNLNHDAMYWYRQDPGQGLRLIYYSQIVNDFQKGDIAEGYSVSREKKESFPLTVTSAQKNPTAFYLCASQGVGAEAFFGQGTRLTVV.

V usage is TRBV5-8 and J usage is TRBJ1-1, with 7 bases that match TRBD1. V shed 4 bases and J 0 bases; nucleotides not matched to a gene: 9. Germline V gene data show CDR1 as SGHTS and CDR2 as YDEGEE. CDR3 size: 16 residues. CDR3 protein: CASSTGQSRLNTEAFF. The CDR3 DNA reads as TGTGCCAGCAGCACGGGACAGTCAAGACTGAACACTGAAGCTTTCTTT.

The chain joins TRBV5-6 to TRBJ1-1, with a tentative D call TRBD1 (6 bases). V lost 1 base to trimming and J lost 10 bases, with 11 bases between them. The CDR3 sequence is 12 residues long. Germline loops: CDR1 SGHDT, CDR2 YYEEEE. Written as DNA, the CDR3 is TGTGCCAGCAGCTTGTGGCAGGGGCGAGCTTTCTTT. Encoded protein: CASSLWQGRAFF.

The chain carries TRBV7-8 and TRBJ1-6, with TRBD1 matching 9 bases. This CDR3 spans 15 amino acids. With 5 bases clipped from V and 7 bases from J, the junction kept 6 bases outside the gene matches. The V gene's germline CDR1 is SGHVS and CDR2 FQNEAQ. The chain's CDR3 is CASSATDRGNSPLHF. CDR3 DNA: TGTGCCAGCAGCGCGACAGACAGGGGGAATTCACCCCTCCACTTT. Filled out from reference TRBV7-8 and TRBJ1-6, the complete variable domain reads GAGVSQSPRYKVAKRGQDVALRCDPISGHVSLFWYQQALGQGPEFLTYFQNEAQLDKSGLPSDRFFAERPEGSVSTLKIQRTQQEDSAVYLCASSATDRGNSPLHFGNGTRLTVT.

The CDR3 DNA sequence: TGCGCCAGCAGCTGGGGCCTGAGAGAGCAGTACTTC. Its protein is CASSWGLREQYF. The V call is TRBV5-1, the J call TRBJ2-7, with TRBD1 as a possible D gene (5 bases). The CDR3 spans 12 residues. Looked up from germline, CDR1 is SGHRS and CDR2 is YFSETQ. V was cut by 3 bases and J by 7 bases, with 11 bases left in between.

The CDR3 nucleotides read TGTGCCAGCAGCTCTTTTTCGGGGGGGTCCTACAATGAGCAGTTCTTC. Encoded protein: CASSSFSGGSYNEQFF. The chain recombines TRBV11-2 with TRBJ2-1, with TRBD2 identical over 8 bases. The CDR3 length is 16 residues. The V segment lost 4 bases and the J segment 1 base; nucleotides outside the gene matches: 6. Germline CDR1 SGHAT, CDR2 FQNNGV.

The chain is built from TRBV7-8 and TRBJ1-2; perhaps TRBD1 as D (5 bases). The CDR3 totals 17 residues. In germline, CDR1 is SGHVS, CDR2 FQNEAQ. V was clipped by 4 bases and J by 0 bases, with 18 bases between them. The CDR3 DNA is TGTGCCAGCAGCTGGTTACAGGAAAATCCCGCTAACTATGGCTACACCTTC. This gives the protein CASSWLQENPANYGYTF.

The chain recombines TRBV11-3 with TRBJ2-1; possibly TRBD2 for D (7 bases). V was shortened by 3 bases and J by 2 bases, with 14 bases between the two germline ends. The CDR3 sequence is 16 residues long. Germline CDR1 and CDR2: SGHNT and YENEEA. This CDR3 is CASSFLSGGPYNEQFF. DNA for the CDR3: TGTGCCAGCAGCTTCCTTTCCGGGGGGCCCTACAATGAGCAGTTCTTC.

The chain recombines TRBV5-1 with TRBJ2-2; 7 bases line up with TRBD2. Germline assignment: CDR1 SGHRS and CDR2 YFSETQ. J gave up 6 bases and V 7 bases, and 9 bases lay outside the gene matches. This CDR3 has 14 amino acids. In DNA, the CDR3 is TGCGCCAGCCGACTAGCATTCTTGGCCGGGGAGCTGTTTTTT. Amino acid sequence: CASRLAFLAGELFF.

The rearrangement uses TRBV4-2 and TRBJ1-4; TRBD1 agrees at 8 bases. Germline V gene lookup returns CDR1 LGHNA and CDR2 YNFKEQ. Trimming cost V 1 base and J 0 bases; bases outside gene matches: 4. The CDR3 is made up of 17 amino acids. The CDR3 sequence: CASSQGTGFATNEKLFF. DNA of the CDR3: TGTGCCAGCAGCCAAGGGACAGGGTTCGCAACTAATGAAAAACTGTTTTTT.

The chain's CDR3 is CASSHAGTSGGAWEQFF. The CDR3 bases are TGTGCCAGCAGTCATGCAGGGACTAGCGGGGGGGCCTGGGAGCAGTTCTTC. The genes are TRBV7-2 and TRBJ2-1; 16 bases map to TRBD2. V was clipped by 6 bases and J by 10 bases; unmatched bases: 12. The germline gives CDR1 SGHTA, CDR2 FQGNSA. The CDR3 runs 17 residues.

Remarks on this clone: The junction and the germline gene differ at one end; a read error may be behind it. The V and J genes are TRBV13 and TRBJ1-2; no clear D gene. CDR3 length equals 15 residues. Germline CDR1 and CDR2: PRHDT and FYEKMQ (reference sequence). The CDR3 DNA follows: TGTGCCAGCAGCCTAGGTACCCGAAAACTCTATGGCTACACCTTC. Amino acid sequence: CASSLGTRKLYGYTF.

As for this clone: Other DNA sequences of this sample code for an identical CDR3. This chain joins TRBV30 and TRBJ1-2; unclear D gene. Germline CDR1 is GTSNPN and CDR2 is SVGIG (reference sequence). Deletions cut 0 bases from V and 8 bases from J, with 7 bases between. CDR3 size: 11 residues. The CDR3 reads CAWSVLGGYTF. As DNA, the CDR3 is TGTGCCTGGAGTGTACTAGGAGGCTACACCTTC.

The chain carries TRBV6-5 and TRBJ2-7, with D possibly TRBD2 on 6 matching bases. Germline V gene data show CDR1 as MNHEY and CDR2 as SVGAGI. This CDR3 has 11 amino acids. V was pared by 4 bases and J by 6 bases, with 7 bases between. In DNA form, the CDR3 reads TGTGCCAGCAGTTCCGGGGGCGAGCAGTACTTC. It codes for CASSSGGEQYF.

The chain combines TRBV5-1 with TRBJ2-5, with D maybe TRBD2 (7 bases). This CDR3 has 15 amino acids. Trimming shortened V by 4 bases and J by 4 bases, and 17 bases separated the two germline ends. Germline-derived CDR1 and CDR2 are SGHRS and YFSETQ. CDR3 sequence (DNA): TGCGCCAGCAGCCCCGGGTGGGGGGGCCGAGAGACCCAGTACTTC. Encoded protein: CASSPGWGGRETQYF. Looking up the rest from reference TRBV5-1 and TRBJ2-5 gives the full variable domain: KAGVTQTPRYLIKTRGQQVTLSCSPISGHRSVSWYQQTPGQGLQFLFEYFSETQRNKGNFPGRFSGRQFSNSRSEMNVSTLELGDSALYLCASSPGWGGRETQYFGPGTRLLVL.

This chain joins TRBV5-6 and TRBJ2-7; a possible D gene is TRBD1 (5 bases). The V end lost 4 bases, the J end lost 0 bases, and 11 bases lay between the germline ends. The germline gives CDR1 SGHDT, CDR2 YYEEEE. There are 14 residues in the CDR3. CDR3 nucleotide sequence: TGTGCCAGCAGCCCGACAGTCAGCTCCTACGAGCAGTACTTC. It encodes CASSPTVSSYEQYF.

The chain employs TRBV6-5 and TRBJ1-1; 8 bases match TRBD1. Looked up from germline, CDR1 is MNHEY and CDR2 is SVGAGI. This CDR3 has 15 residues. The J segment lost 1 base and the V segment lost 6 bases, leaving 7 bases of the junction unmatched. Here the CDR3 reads CASRETGVGNTEAFF. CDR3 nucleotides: TGTGCCAGCAGGGAGACAGGGGTAGGGAACACTGAAGCTTTCTTT.

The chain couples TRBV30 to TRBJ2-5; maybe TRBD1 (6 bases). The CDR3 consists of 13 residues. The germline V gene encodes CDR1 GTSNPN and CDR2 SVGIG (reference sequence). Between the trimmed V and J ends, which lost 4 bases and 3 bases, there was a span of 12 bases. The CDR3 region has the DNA TGTGCCTGGACCTCAGGGGCGGAAGAGACCCAGTACTTC. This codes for CAWTSGAEETQYF.

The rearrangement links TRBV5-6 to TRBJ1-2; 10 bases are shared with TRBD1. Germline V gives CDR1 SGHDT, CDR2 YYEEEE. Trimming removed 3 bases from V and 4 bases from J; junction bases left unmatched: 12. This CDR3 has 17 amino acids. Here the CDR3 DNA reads TGTGCCAGCAGCTCCCCTAGGAGGACAGGGGGAATCTATGGCTACACCTTC. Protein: CASSSPRRTGGIYGYTF.

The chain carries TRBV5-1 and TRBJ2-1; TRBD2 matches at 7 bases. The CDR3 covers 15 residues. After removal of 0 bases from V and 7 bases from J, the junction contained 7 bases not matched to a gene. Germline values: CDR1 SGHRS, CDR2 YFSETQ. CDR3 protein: CASSLAVGLRNEQFF. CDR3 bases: TGCGCCAGCAGCTTGGCTGTGGGACTACGGAATGAGCAGTTCTTC. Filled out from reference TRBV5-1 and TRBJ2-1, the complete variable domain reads KAGVTQTPRYLIKTRGQQVTLSCSPISGHRSVSWYQQTPGQGLQFLFEYFSETQRNKGNFPGRFSGRQFSNSRSEMNVSTLELGDSALYLCASSLAVGLRNEQFFGPGTRLTVL.

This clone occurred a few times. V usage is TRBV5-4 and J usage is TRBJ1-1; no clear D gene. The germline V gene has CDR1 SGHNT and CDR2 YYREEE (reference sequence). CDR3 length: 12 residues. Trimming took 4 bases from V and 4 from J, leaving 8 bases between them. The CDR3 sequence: CASSKPGTEAFF. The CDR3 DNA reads TGTGCCAGCAGCAAGCCGGGCACTGAAGCTTTCTTT.